Listed here are 25 T cell receptor beta chains from one sample, sequenced in a study of OX40 agonist ivuxolimab in advanced cancers. Libraries were prepared by immunoSEQ multiplex PCR; TCRdb keeps only in-frame clonotypes and omits some of them. The sample carries tens of thousands of clones, about 85% recorded once. The sequences come from CD4+ or CD8+ T cells sorted from blood, collected in a trial of the OX40 agonist ivuxolimab. These receptors were obtained from an adult with an advanced solid tumor such as melanoma, head and neck, liver or kidney cancer.

DNA for the CDR3: TGTGCCAGTAGTAATATGTGGCAGGGGTCTATGAACACTGAAGCTTTCTTT. It codes for CASSNMWQGSMNTEAFF. The chain has TRBV19 and TRBJ1-1; D is possibly TRBD1 (6 bases). The V end lost 4 bases, the J end lost 0 bases, and 18 bases lay between the germline ends. CDR1 LNHDA and CDR2 SQIVND come from the germline V gene (reference sequence). This CDR3 has 17 residues.

The chain joins TRBV6-6 to TRBJ2-1; D remains unclear. The CDR3 spans 13 residues. Germline loops: CDR1 MNHNY, CDR2 SVGAGI (reference sequence). Trimming stripped 6 bases from V and 4 bases from J, with 10 bases between. The CDR3 coding sequence is TGTGCCAGCAGCAAAAGGACGTACAATGAGCAGTTCTTC. Its protein product is CASSKRTYNEQFF.

V usage is TRBV25-1 and J usage is TRBJ2-3, with D tentatively TRBD2 (5 bases). Trimming removed 9 bases from V and 0 bases from J, with 22 bases in between. Germline CDR1 MGHDK, CDR2 SYGVNS. The CDR3 has 17 amino acids. The CDR3 spells CARLVHFLRSSTDTQYF. Here the CDR3 DNA reads TGTGCCAGACTAGTACACTTCCTACGCTCTAGCACAGATACGCAGTATTTT.

The chain is built from TRBV5-1 and TRBJ2-2; TRBD1 is a possible D gene (6 bases). Germline CDR1 SGHRS, CDR2 YFSETQ. The CDR3 is 15 residues long. The germline V and J ends were trimmed by 0 bases and 4 bases, with 10 bases remaining between them. The CDR3 sequence: CASSLGTGFTGELFF. CDR3 bases: TGCGCCAGCAGCTTGGGAACAGGGTTCACCGGGGAGCTGTTTTTT.

This chain connects TRBV2 to TRBJ1-2; 11 bases fit TRBD1. Germline trimming cut 4 bases from V and 5 bases from J; bases unmatched to any gene: 6. Germline values: CDR1 SNHLY, CDR2 FYNNEI. The CDR3 length is 15 residues. CDR3 DNA sequence: TGTGCCAGCAGTGGGGACAGGGGGGACTCGTATGGCTACACCTTC. It codes for CASSGDRGDSYGYTF.

This chain links TRBV5-6 with TRBJ2-1, with 12 bases matching TRBD2. V lost 4 bases, J lost 13 bases, and 12 bases stayed unmatched. The CDR3 runs 15 residues. The V gene's germline CDR1 is SGHDT and CDR2 YYEEEE. The chain's CDR3 is CASSPTSGRTLVQFF. For the CDR3, the DNA is TGTGCCAGCAGCCCCACTAGCGGGAGGACGTTGGTTCAGTTCTTC.

The rearrangement links TRBV11-2 to TRBJ2-5, with 7 nucleotides matching TRBD2. Germline lookup yields CDR1 SGHAT and CDR2 FQNNGV. The CDR3 sequence is 15 residues long. V lost 1 base and J lost 5; bases outside the gene matches: 7. CDR3 bases: TGTGCCAGCAGCTTAGGTGCGGGAGCAGTCGAGACCCAGTACTTC. Translating gives CASSLGAGAVETQYF.

The gene calls are TRBV6-5 and TRBJ1-5; no reliable D call. This CDR3 has 14 amino acids. The V gene lost 6 bases and the J gene lost 7 bases, with 16 bases spanning the gap. Germline values: CDR1 MNHEY, CDR2 SVGAGI. Written as DNA, the CDR3 is TGTGCCAGCAGCTTCTCGACTGGTCAGCAGCCCCAGCATTTT. Protein: CASSFSTGQQPQHF.

The chain combines TRBV5-6 with TRBJ1-2; 10 nucleotides align to TRBD1. From germline, CDR1 is SGHDT and CDR2 YYEEEE. The CDR3 runs 15 residues. V gave up 3 bases and J gave up 8 bases; unmatched junction bases: 10. The chain's CDR3 is CASSSLTGGSGGYTF. CDR3 sequence (DNA): TGTGCCAGCAGCTCCCTGACAGGGGGCTCTGGAGGCTACACCTTC.

The chain uses TRBV9 and TRBJ2-2, with 8 positions matching TRBD2. The CDR3 is 14 amino acids. The trim removed 3 bases at V and 4 bases at J, leaving 2 bases unmatched. CDR1 and CDR2 from the germline V gene are SGDLS and YYNGEE. In DNA form, the CDR3 reads TGTGCCAGCAGCGCGGGACTAGGCACCGGGGAGCTGTTTTTT. This sequence encodes CASSAGLGTGELFF.

CDR3 amino acids: CASRKYRGGWDIQYF. CDR3 nucleotide sequence: TGTGCCAGCAGAAAATACAGGGGGGGTTGGGACATTCAGTACTTC. This chain connects TRBV28 to TRBJ2-4; the D gene is possibly TRBD1 (8 bases). The germline V gene has CDR1 MDHEN and CDR2 SYDVKM. The CDR3 length is 15 residues. The V and J ends lost 6 bases and 8 bases respectively, with 20 bases between them.

This sequence joins TRBV6-6 and TRBJ2-7, with D perhaps TRBD1 (6 bases). CDR1 MNHNY and CDR2 SVGAGI come from the germline V gene (reference sequence). This CDR3 comprises 13 residues. Trimming shortened V by 6 bases and J by 3 bases, and 12 bases separated the two germline ends. CDR3 in DNA: TGTGCCAGCAGCCCAGGACAGCTCTACGAGCAGTACTTC. Its translation: CASSPGQLYEQYF.

In its sample, this clone was seen once. The CDR3 region is CASSYASGSTDTQYF. CDR3 DNA: TGTGCCAGCAGTTATGCCAGCGGAAGCACAGATACGCAGTATTTT. The chain carries TRBV6-5 and TRBJ2-3; D possibly corresponds to TRBD2 (5 bases). The CDR3 extends over 15 amino acids. CDR1 and CDR2 (germline): MNHEY, SVGAGI. V dropped 3 bases and J dropped 0 bases, with 10 bases sitting between them.

The rearrangement links TRBV18 to TRBJ1-3; D remains ambiguous. CDR1 and CDR2 from the germline V gene are KGHSH and LQKENI. The CDR3 covers 15 residues. V lost 2 bases to trimming and J lost 6 bases, with 14 bases between them. CDR3 residues: CASSPVTAGENTIYF. CDR3 nucleotide sequence: TGTGCCAGCTCACCAGTGACTGCCGGTGAAAACACCATATATTTT.

The chain combines TRBV13 with TRBJ2-2, with 8 bases fitting TRBD1. With V trimmed by 5 bases and J by 6 bases, 14 bases remained unmatched. The CDR3 is made up of 17 amino acids. Germline-derived CDR1 and CDR2 are PRHDT and FYEKMQ (reference sequence). The CDR3 region is CASSPTGAGGKAGELFF. The CDR3 region has the DNA TGTGCCAGCAGCCCTACTGGGGCAGGGGGCAAAGCCGGGGAGCTGTTTTTT.

This chain joins TRBV6-5 and TRBJ1-3; D is ambiguous. V was pared by 0 bases and J by 1 base, with 4 bases between. The germline gives CDR1 MNHEY, CDR2 SVGAGI. The CDR3 spans 14 residues. CDR3 amino acids: CASSYSTSGNTIYF. CDR3 in DNA: TGTGCCAGCAGTTACTCGACGTCTGGAAACACCATATATTTT.

This clone showed up just once. The CDR3 nucleotides read TGTGCCAGCAGCCAACACCGGGATCGTTTGTACACTGAAGCTTTCTTT. Translation gives CASSQHRDRLYTEAFF. The gene calls are TRBV4-2 and TRBJ1-1; no reliable D call. This CDR3 is built from 16 residues. Germline V gives CDR1 LGHNA, CDR2 YNFKEQ. V was pared by 2 bases and J by 3 bases, with 16 bases between.

The chain has TRBV19 and TRBJ2-3, with TRBD1 as a possible D gene (5 bases). Germline CDR1 reads LNHDA; CDR2 reads SQIVND (reference sequence). This CDR3 is built from 14 residues. Trimming pared 9 bases from V and 1 base from J, leaving 14 bases between. The CDR3 sequence is CASRVTGRTDTQYF. The CDR3 DNA follows: TGTGCCAGCCGAGTCACAGGACGCACAGATACGCAGTATTTT.

This sequence joins TRBV6-5 and TRBJ2-3, with a weak D call TRBD1 (6 bases). Per the germline V gene, CDR1 is MNHEY and CDR2 is SVGAGI. The V end was cut by 6 bases, the J end by 0 bases, with 13 bases between. This CDR3 has 15 residues. The CDR3 nucleotides read TGTGCCAGCAGCCGAACCGGGACAAGCACAGATACGCAGTATTTT. This gives the protein CASSRTGTSTDTQYF.

The chain links TRBV5-6 to TRBJ1-2; D is perhaps TRBD1 (5 bases). Germline values: CDR1 SGHDT, CDR2 YYEEEE. Trimming shortened V by 4 bases and J by 3 bases, and 22 bases separated the two germline ends. The CDR3 has 17 amino acids. The CDR3 DNA reads TGTGCCAGCAGCCCCGTGACAGCACCCCAGGGTGACTATGGCTACACCTTC. This gives the protein CASSPVTAPQGDYGYTF.

The rearrangement links TRBV11-2 to TRBJ2-1; D gene unclear. The ends were cut back, 1 base at V and 6 bases at J, with 10 bases in the middle. The CDR3 totals 14 residues. CDR1 SGHAT and CDR2 FQNNGV come from the germline V gene. CDR3 nucleotide sequence: TGTGCCAGCAGCTTAGGCCCCCGTCCCAATGAGCAGTTCTTC. Translated: CASSLGPRPNEQFF.

J is TRBJ1-3 and V is TRBV6-1; no reliable D call. Germline V gene lookup returns CDR1 MNHNS and CDR2 SASEGT. The CDR3 contains 16 residues. V lost 2 bases, J lost 0 bases, and 11 bases lay in between. CDR3 amino acids: CASSEPLGNSGNTIYF. DNA of the CDR3: TGTGCCAGCAGTGAACCCTTAGGGAACTCTGGAAACACCATATATTTT.

This chain joins TRBV5-1 and TRBJ2-7, with 8 bases that match TRBD1. CDR3 size: 15 residues. Germline loops: CDR1 SGHRS, CDR2 YFSETQ. Trimming at V came to 4 bases and at J to 2 bases, leaving 8 bases not matched to a gene. The CDR3 nucleotides are TGCGCCAGCAGCCTGGGGGACAGGCCAGCCTACGAGCAGTACTTC. Its protein product is CASSLGDRPAYEQYF.

This clone has a handful of counts. This chain links TRBV2 with TRBJ2-7, with D uncertain. CDR1 SNHLY and CDR2 FYNNEI come from the germline V gene. V gave up 7 bases and J gave up 5 bases, with 12 bases separating them. The CDR3 length is 12 residues. CDR3 residues: CASKGSPHEQYF. The CDR3 DNA reads as TGTGCCAGCAAAGGAAGTCCCCACGAGCAGTACTTC. The full variable domain, completed using reference TRBV2 and TRBJ2-7, is EPEVTQTPSHQVTQMGQEVILRCVPISNHLYFYWYRQILGQKVEFLVSFYNNEISEKSEIFDDQFSVERPDGSNFTLKIRSTKLEDSAMYFCASKGSPHEQYFGPGTRLTVT.

The gene calls are TRBV19 and TRBJ1-6; 7 nucleotides match TRBD1. Per germline, CDR1 LNHDA and CDR2 SQIVND (reference sequence). This CDR3 contains 15 residues. The V segment lost 5 bases and the J segment 10 bases; nucleotides outside the gene matches: 11. This CDR3 reads CASSLMTGMESPLHF. The CDR3 bases are TGTGCCAGTAGTTTAATGACAGGGATGGAATCACCCCTCCACTTT.